This TCR beta chain stems from a study of OX40 agonist ivuxolimab in advanced cancers. Study-wide context: Ivuxolimab, an agonistic anti-OX40 (CD134) antibody, was given to patients. Intravenous ivuxolimab at 0.01 to 10 mg/kg was given to patients every 2 weeks. With a range of 23 to 79, age averaged approximately 55 years, and 65% to 90% were male.

As to this clone: Its antigen is currently unknown.

Method: immunoSEQ multiplex PCR; TCRdb's copy keeps in-frame clones and lacks some. The data show tens of thousands of clones, with over 75% seen just once and under 9.5% held by the top ten. Findings and caveats of the study: At 0.1 to 3.0 mg/kg and by week 6, CD4+ and CD8+ T cells in the blood had expanded clonally.

This CDR3 contains 15 residues. The sequence was obtained from an adult with an advanced solid tumor such as melanoma, head and neck, liver or kidney cancer. The sample in question was CD4+ or CD8+ T cells sorted from blood, obtained in a trial of the OX40 agonist ivuxolimab. The chain is built from TRBV12-2 and TRBJ1-4. TRBV12-2 is a known pseudogene. The CDR3 here is CASRLLVGTNEKLFF. The CDR3 nucleotides read TGTGCAAGTCGCCTTCTCGTTGGTACTAATGAAAAACTGTTTTTT.